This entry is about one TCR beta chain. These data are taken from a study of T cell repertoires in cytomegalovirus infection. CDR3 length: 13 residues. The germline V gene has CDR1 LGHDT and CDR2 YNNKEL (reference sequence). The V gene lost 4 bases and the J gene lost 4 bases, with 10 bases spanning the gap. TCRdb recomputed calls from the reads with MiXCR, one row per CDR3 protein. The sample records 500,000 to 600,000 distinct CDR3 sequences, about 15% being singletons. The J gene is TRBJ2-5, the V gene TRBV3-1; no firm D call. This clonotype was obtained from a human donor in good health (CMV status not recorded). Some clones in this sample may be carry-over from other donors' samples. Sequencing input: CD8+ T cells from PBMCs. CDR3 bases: TGTGCCAGCAGCCGAGGAGTTGGAGAGACCCAGTACTTC. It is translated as CASSRGVGETQYF.